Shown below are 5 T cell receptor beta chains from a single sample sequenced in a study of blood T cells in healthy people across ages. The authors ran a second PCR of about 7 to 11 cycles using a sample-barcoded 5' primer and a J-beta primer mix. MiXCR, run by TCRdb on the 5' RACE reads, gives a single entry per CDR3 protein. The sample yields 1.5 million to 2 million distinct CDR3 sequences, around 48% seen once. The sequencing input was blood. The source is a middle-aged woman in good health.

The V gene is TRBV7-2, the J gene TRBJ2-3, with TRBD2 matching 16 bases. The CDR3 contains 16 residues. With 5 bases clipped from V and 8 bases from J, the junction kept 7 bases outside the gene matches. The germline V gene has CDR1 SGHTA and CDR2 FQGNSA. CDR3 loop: CASSLGTSGGAGTQYF. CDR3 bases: TGTGCCAGCAGCCTCGGGACTAGCGGGGGGGCTGGTACGCAGTATTTT.

The CDR3 DNA is TGCAGTGCTAGTGTGGGGTGGGAGACCCAGTACTTC. It yields the protein CSASVGWETQYF. This sequence joins TRBV20-1 and TRBJ2-4, with no clear D. The better agreement between TRBJ2-5 and the DNA end casts doubt on the J call. The CDR3 length is 12 residues. CDR1 and CDR2 (germline): DFQATT, SNEGSKA (reference sequence).

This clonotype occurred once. Here the CDR3 reads CASSQGGSYYGYTF. CDR3 DNA sequence: TGCGCCAGCAGCCAGGGGGGCTCGTACTATGGCTACACCTTC. This chain joins TRBV4-3 and TRBJ1-2, with D maybe TRBD1 (6 bases). Trimming took 3 bases from V and 3 from J, leaving 11 bases between them. The germline V gene has CDR1 LGHNA and CDR2 YSLEER. This CDR3 spans 14 amino acids.

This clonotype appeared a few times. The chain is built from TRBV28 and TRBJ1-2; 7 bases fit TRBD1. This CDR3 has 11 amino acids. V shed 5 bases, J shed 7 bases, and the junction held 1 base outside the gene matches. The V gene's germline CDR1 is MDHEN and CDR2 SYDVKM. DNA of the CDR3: TGTGCCAGCAGTGACAGGGTTGGCTACACCTTC. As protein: CASSDRVGYTF.

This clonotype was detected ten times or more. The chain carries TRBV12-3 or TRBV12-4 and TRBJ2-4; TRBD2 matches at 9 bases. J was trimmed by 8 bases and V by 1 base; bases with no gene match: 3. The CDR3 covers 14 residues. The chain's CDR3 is CASSLGGGADIQYF. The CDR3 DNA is TGTGCCAGCAGTTTAGGCGGGGGGGCCGACATTCAGTACTTC.